The clone carrying this TCR beta chain was seen only a few times. The record originates from a study of identical twins. TCRdb called the 5' RACE reads again in MiXCR, with one record for every CDR3 protein. The table lists roughly 700,000 distinct CDR3 sequences, around 8.6% of them singletons. These data are also associated with another study on yellow fever vaccine responses in identical twins.

Sequencing input: PBMCs. This clonotype originated in a young woman in good health.

The CDR3 DNA sequence: TGTGCCAGCAGGACCGAAAACACCGGGGAGCTGTTTTTT. Protein sequence: CASRTENTGELFF. V gene TRBV2 combines with J gene TRBJ2-2; D is uncertain. The V and J ends lost 6 bases and 2 bases respectively, with 7 bases between them. Germline CDR1 SNHLY, CDR2 FYNNEI. The CDR3 is 13 amino acids.